Listed here are 9 T cell receptor beta chains from one sample, sequenced in a study of control samples from healthy donors and cancer patients. Sequencing used immunoSEQ multiplex PCR; TCRdb keeps in-frame clones, though not all of them. The sample contains 74,000 or so clones, roughly 90% of which appear only once. Sequencing input: blood. Receptor source: a man aged 50 to 60 in good health.

The genes are TRBV5-5 and TRBJ1-4, with D perhaps TRBD1 (5 bases). Trimming stripped 4 bases from V and 8 bases from J, with 15 bases between. The CDR3 has 14 residues. Germline V gene data show CDR1 as SGHKS and CDR2 as YYEKEE (reference sequence). The chain's CDR3 is CASSPGPVLEKLFF. CDR3 nucleotide sequence: TGTGCCAGCAGCCCGGGACCGGTTTTAGAAAAACTGTTTTTT.

This clone has just one count. The final CDR3 position lacks the conserved phenylalanine or tryptophan, pointing to a likely read error. Because the CDR3's place on the DNA is in doubt, the DNA is left out and the CDR3 is given as listed by TCRdb. This chain connects TRBV6-4 to TRBJ1-4; the D call in the table, TRBD1, was not verified against the DNA. The CDR3 totals 12 residues, both ends included. Germline CDR1 MRHNA, CDR2 SNTAGT. CDR3 protein: CASSGSQGSGVL.

The chain combines TRBV24-1 with TRBJ2-5, with TRBD1 matching 7 bases. The CDR3 consists of 12 residues. The ends lost 9 bases at V and 2 bases at J; junction bases unmatched: 2. Germline V CDR1 and CDR2: KGHDR, SFDVKD. CDR3: CATSGQQETQYF. The CDR3 bases are TGTGCCACCTCGGGACAGCAAGAGACCCAGTACTTC.

The V and J genes are TRBV10-1 and TRBJ2-2; D uncertain. Germline V gene lookup returns CDR1 WNHNN and CDR2 SYGVQD (reference sequence). This CDR3 region has 13 residues. The V gene lost 2 bases and the J gene lost 7 bases, with 8 bases spanning the gap. CDR3 protein: CASSERRGGELFF. CDR3 bases: TGCGCCAGCAGTGAGAGAAGAGGCGGGGAGCTGTTTTTT.

The chain joins TRBV7-8 to TRBJ2-5; possibly TRBD2 for D (5 bases). The CDR3 sequence is 15 residues long. V was shortened by 1 base and J by 4 bases, with 13 bases between the two germline ends. Germline lookup yields CDR1 SGHVS and CDR2 FQNEAQ. The CDR3 DNA reads as TGTGCCAGCAGCTTAGTGAGGTCACGGGGAGAGACCCAGTACTTC. This gives the protein CASSLVRSRGETQYF.

This clone was detected only once. The V call is TRBV3-1 (or the pseudogene TRBV3-2), the J call TRBJ2-7, with 8 bases aligning to TRBD1. The ends lost 3 bases at V and 10 bases at J; junction bases unmatched: 11. Looked up from germline, CDR1 is LGHDT and CDR2 is YNNKEL (reference sequence). This CDR3 is built from 14 residues. The chain's CDR3 is CASSHTFSTGDQYF. Here the CDR3 DNA reads TGTGCCAGCAGCCACACCTTCTCGACAGGGGATCAGTACTTC.

The chain has TRBV7-2 and TRBJ2-3, with D maybe TRBD2 (5 bases). The V end was cut by 2 bases, the J end by 0 bases, with 9 bases between. Germline V lookup: CDR1 SGHTA, CDR2 FQGNSA. The CDR3 has 15 residues. CDR3 coding DNA: TGTGCCAGCAGCTTATCCGGACTTAGCACAGATACGCAGTATTTT. Translation: CASSLSGLSTDTQYF.

The rearrangement joins TRBV24-1 to TRBJ2-3; TRBD1 is a possible D gene (6 bases). Looked up from germline, CDR1 is KGHDR and CDR2 is SFDVKD. The CDR3 has 13 amino acids. Deletions cut 4 bases from V and 7 bases from J, with 11 bases between. The CDR3 bases are TGTGCCACCAGTGACCCCGGACAGAATACGCAGTATTTT. This encodes CATSDPGQNTQYF.

The chain is built from TRBV19 and TRBJ1-5; TRBD1 agrees at 10 bases. The trim removed 8 bases at V and 4 bases at J, leaving 8 bases unmatched. Germline assignment: CDR1 LNHDA and CDR2 SQIVND (reference sequence). This CDR3 is 15 amino acids long. The CDR3 region is CASQVDRGPNQPQHF. The CDR3 DNA is TGTGCCAGTCAAGTCGACAGGGGGCCGAATCAGCCCCAGCATTTT.